The next 25 T cell receptor beta chains were all read from a single sample in a study of T-cell memory formation after mild COVID-19. Using its own MiXCR run on the 5' RACE reads, TCRdb lists one record per CDR3 protein. The repertoire holds about 320,000 distinct CDR3 sequences, with about 13% as singletons. Sequencing was performed on PBMCs or a T cell subset sorted from them (not recorded which). The receptors derive from a man younger than 35 who had mild COVID-19 (a few samples of this study predate the infection). Cell type and time point are not known.

This chain links TRBV7-2 with TRBJ1-2; TRBD1 is a possible D gene (6 bases). The CDR3 length is 14 residues. The V gene's germline CDR1 is SGHTA and CDR2 FQGNSA. Trimming took 5 bases from V and 8 from J, leaving 18 bases between them. CDR3 in amino acids: CASSPGTSGGGYTF. CDR3 DNA sequence: TGTGCCAGCAGCCCCGGGACATCCGGGGGCGGCTACACCTTC. Full variable domain (outside the CDR3, taken from reference TRBV7-2 and TRBJ1-2): GAGVSQSPSNKVTEKGKDVELRCDPISGHTALYWYRQSLGQGLEFLIYFQGNSAPDKSGLPSDRFSAERTGGSVSTLTIQRTQQEDSAVYLCASSPGTSGGGYTFGSGTRLTVV.

This clonotype was found a few times. This chain uses TRBV14 with TRBJ2-1; 11 nucleotides align to TRBD1. CDR3 length equals 17 residues. V dropped 1 base and J dropped 6; count of bases not matched to a gene: 8. Germline loops: CDR1 SGHDN, CDR2 FVKESK. The CDR3 DNA reads TGTGCCAGCAGCCAAGGGGATCGGGACAGGGGGTCCAATGAGCAGTTCTTC. Translation gives CASSQGDRDRGSNEQFF.

In this sample, this clonotype turned up a few times. This chain joins TRBV7-3 and TRBJ2-1, with 9 nucleotides matching TRBD2. V shed 4 bases and J 5 bases; nucleotides not matched to a gene: 3. The germline CDR1 and CDR2 sequences are SGHTA and FQGTGA. This CDR3 has 14 residues. The CDR3 loop reads CASSSSGAHNEQFF. The CDR3 region has the DNA TGTGCCAGCAGCTCTAGCGGGGCCCACAATGAGCAGTTCTTC.

This rearrangement joins TRBV12-3 or TRBV12-4 to TRBJ2-3; D is possibly TRBD1 or TRBD2 (5 bases each). V dropped 2 bases and J dropped 3 bases, with 9 bases sitting between them. The CDR3 is made up of 14 amino acids. CDR3 loop: CASSLRGETDTQYF. The DNA for the CDR3 is TGTGCCAGCAGTTTAAGAGGGGAAACAGATACGCAGTATTTT.

This clonotype was found a few times. The chain recombines TRBV29-1 with TRBJ1-1; D not resolved. Trimming took off 7 bases at V and 1 base at J, with 4 bases between the two ends. The length of the CDR3 is 10 residues. Germline CDR1 is SQVTM and CDR2 is ANQGSEA. CDR3 amino acids: CSAQNTEAFF. DNA for the CDR3: TGCAGCGCCCAGAACACTGAAGCTTTCTTT. Filled out from reference TRBV29-1 and TRBJ1-1, the complete variable domain reads SAVISQKPSRDICQRGTSLTIQCQVDSQVTMMFWYRQQPGQSLTLIATANQGSEATYESGFVIDKFPISRPNLTFSTLTVSNMSPEDSSIYLCSAQNTEAFFGQGTRLTVV.

V and J are TRBV12-3 or TRBV12-4 and TRBJ2-5, with unresolved D. Trimming stripped 6 bases from V and 0 bases from J, with 8 bases between. The CDR3 has 13 amino acids. The CDR3 is CASRPRDQETQYF. CDR3 coding DNA: TGTGCCAGCAGGCCCAGAGACCAAGAGACCCAGTACTTC.

This clonotype has a handful of counts. The rearrangement links TRBV20-1 to TRBJ2-3; D not resolved. The V gene lost 5 bases and the J gene lost 0 bases, with 6 bases spanning the gap. Germline CDR1 DFQATT, CDR2 SNEGSKA (reference sequence). CDR3 length: 12 amino acids. In nucleotides, the CDR3 is TGCAGTGCTCTTGGGAGCACAGATACGCAGTATTTT. Its protein product is CSALGSTDTQYF.

The genes are TRBV7-3 and TRBJ2-1, with 11 bases that match TRBD2. The V gene's germline CDR1 is SGHTA and CDR2 FQGTGA. Unmatched junction bases numbered 2, after V lost 5 bases and J lost 2 bases. The CDR3 extends over 15 amino acids. CDR3 sequence: CASSVAGGPYNEQFF. The CDR3 DNA reads TGTGCCAGCAGCGTAGCGGGGGGGCCCTACAATGAGCAGTTCTTC.

The V call is TRBV20-1, the J call TRBJ2-7; possibly TRBD2 for D (6 bases). The CDR3 extends over 12 amino acids. Per germline, CDR1 DFQATT and CDR2 SNEGSKA (reference sequence). V gave up 1 base and J gave up 6 bases, with 10 bases separating them. The CDR3 sequence is CSARGAGIEQYF. As DNA, the CDR3 is TGCAGTGCTAGAGGGGCGGGGATCGAGCAGTACTTC.

This clonotype was seen ten or more times. This chain joins TRBV7-2 and TRBJ2-6; D may be TRBD2 (5 bases). V was shortened by 2 bases and J by 17 bases, with 10 bases between the two germline ends. This CDR3 spans 11 amino acids. The V gene's germline CDR1 is SGHTA and CDR2 FQGNSA. The CDR3 sequence is CASSLRGPLTF. The CDR3, as DNA: TGTGCCAGCAGCTTACGAGGGCCCTTGACTTTC.

The chain recombines TRBV4-3 with TRBJ2-7; possibly TRBD2 for D (5 bases). The CDR3 consists of 15 residues. Trimming cost V 4 bases and J 6 bases, with 19 bases left between them. Germline V gene sequence: CDR1 LGHNA, CDR2 YSLEER. The CDR3 DNA follows: TGCGCCAGCAGCCCCACGCTGGCTAGAGCGGTCGAGCAGTACTTC. As protein: CASSPTLARAVEQYF.

The V gene is TRBV24-1, the J gene TRBJ2-6; 7 nucleotides line up with TRBD1. After removal of 11 bases from V and 4 bases from J, the junction contained 10 bases not matched to a gene. CDR1 is KGHDR and CDR2 is SFDVKD in the germline V gene. The CDR3 covers 15 residues. The CDR3: CAIGDSAAGANVLTF. Written as DNA, the CDR3 is TGTGCCATCGGGGACAGTGCAGCGGGGGCCAACGTCCTGACTTTC.

This clonotype has more than one count but fewer than ten. The V and J genes are TRBV12-3 or TRBV12-4 and TRBJ2-2, with TRBD1 matching 7 bases. J was trimmed by 2 bases and V by 5 bases; bases with no gene match: 11. The CDR3 extends over 17 amino acids. CDR3 residues: CASSRATGTANTGELFF. CDR3 bases: TGTGCCAGCAGTCGAGCTACCGGGACAGCCAACACCGGGGAGCTGTTTTTT.

This rearrangement joins TRBV5-1 to TRBJ2-5; D call uncertain. Trimming took 0 bases from V and 2 from J, leaving 8 bases between them. CDR3 length: 14 residues. The germline V gene has CDR1 SGHRS and CDR2 YFSETQ. CDR3 sequence reads: CASSLGAEQETQYF. The CDR3 DNA is TGCGCCAGCAGCTTGGGGGCTGAACAAGAGACCCAGTACTTC.

This chain connects TRBV2 to TRBJ1-2; the D is unclear. This CDR3 spans 13 amino acids. Trimming took off 3 bases at V and 4 bases at J, with 9 bases between the two ends. Looked up from germline, CDR1 is SNHLY and CDR2 is FYNNEI. The DNA for the CDR3 is TGTGCCAGCAGTGATCAGAAGACCTATGGCTACACCTTC. It yields the protein CASSDQKTYGYTF.

This clonotype was seen a few times. This sequence joins TRBV2 and TRBJ2-1; 8 positions agree with TRBD2. This CDR3 contains 16 residues. Germline loops: CDR1 SNHLY, CDR2 FYNNEI. The J segment lost 3 bases and the V segment lost 6 bases, leaving 10 bases of the junction unmatched. The CDR3 loop is CASREVAGTYYNEQFF. CDR3 DNA sequence: TGTGCCAGCAGAGAGGTAGCGGGGACTTACTACAATGAGCAGTTCTTC. The entire variable domain, with the rest obtained from reference TRBV2 and TRBJ2-1, is as follows: EPEVTQTPSHQVTQMGQEVILRCVPISNHLYFYWYRQILGQKVEFLVSFYNNEISEKSEIFDDQFSVERPDGSNFTLKIRSTKLEDSAMYFCASREVAGTYYNEQFFGPGTRLTVL.

In the case of this clonotype: Since no conserved phenylalanine or tryptophan closes the CDR3, a read error is the likely cause. Because the CDR3's place on the DNA is in doubt, the DNA is left out and the CDR3 is given as listed by TCRdb. The V call is TRBV20-1, the J call TRBJ2-7; the tabulated D call, TRBD2, remains unverified against the DNA. From germline, CDR1 is DFQATT and CDR2 SNEGSKA (reference sequence). The CDR3 is 10 residues long, ends included. The CDR3 protein is CSARVGGGTL.

There are a few counts of this clonotype. V and J are TRBV12-5 and TRBJ1-2, with TRBD1 matching over 7 bases. Germline assignment: CDR1 LGHNT and CDR2 FRNRAP. The CDR3 runs to 12 residues. J was trimmed by 8 bases and V by 7 bases; bases with no gene match: 7. CDR3 region: CASARDSSGYTF. The CDR3 DNA is TGTGCTAGTGCCAGGGACAGCTCGGGCTACACCTTC.

The gene calls are TRBV4-1 and TRBJ2-3; either TRBD1 or TRBD2 may supply D (5 bases each). The CDR3 sequence is 16 residues long. The ends were cut back, 3 bases at V and 2 bases at J, with 15 bases in the middle. Germline V CDR1 and CDR2: MGHRA, YSYEKL. CDR3 residues: CASSQENRDDTDTQYF. The CDR3 bases are TGCGCCAGCAGCCAGGAGAACCGGGACGACACAGATACGCAGTATTTT.

This clonotype has a handful of counts. J is TRBJ2-1 and V is TRBV7-9; no definite D call. CDR3 length: 16 amino acids. Germline assignment: CDR1 SEHNR and CDR2 FQNEAQ (reference sequence). V lost 4 bases to trimming and J lost 4 bases, with 17 bases between them. The CDR3 DNA reads TGTGCCAGCAGCTCTCCGATTTCGAGGAGTTACAATGAGCAGTTCTTC. It encodes CASSSPISRSYNEQFF.

The CDR3 DNA is TGTGCCAGCAGTTTGGGACGTTCGAGGCAATACGAGCAGTACTTC. Amino acid sequence: CASSLGRSRQYEQYF. The chain joins TRBV27 to TRBJ2-7; possibly TRBD1 or TRBD2 for D (5 bases each). There are 15 residues in the CDR3. Germline CDR1 reads MNHEY; CDR2 reads SMNVEV (reference sequence). V lost 3 bases and J lost 4, with 16 bases in between.

Only a few counts were recorded for this clonotype. This sequence joins TRBV6-2 or TRBV6-3 and TRBJ2-5, with D hard to call. The CDR3 totals 14 residues. Germline lookup yields CDR1 MNHEY and CDR2 SVGEGT. Trimming stripped 3 bases from V and 1 base from J, with 9 bases between. CDR3 loop: CASSYFPGQETQYF. The CDR3 DNA reads as TGTGCCAGCAGTTATTTCCCGGGCCAAGAGACCCAGTACTTC.

The gene calls are TRBV29-1 and TRBJ2-6; D gene ambiguous. This CDR3 spans 14 amino acids. Germline values: CDR1 SQVTM, CDR2 ANQGSEA. V lost 6 bases, J lost 0 bases, and 9 bases lay in between. CDR3 amino acids: CSVPEVSGANVLTF. DNA for the CDR3: TGCAGCGTCCCCGAAGTCTCTGGGGCCAACGTCCTGACTTTC.

This clonotype was picked up a small number of times. The CDR3 sequence: CARTYRGVGSDTQYF. CDR3 nucleotides: TGCGCCAGAACCTACAGGGGCGTCGGTTCAGATACGCAGTATTTT. The genes are TRBV10-1 and TRBJ2-3; 7 bases fit TRBD1. The CDR3 is made up of 15 amino acids. Losses at the gene ends were 9 bases for V and 4 bases for J; bases not matched to a gene: 13. Germline V gene data show CDR1 as WNHNN and CDR2 as SYGVQD (reference sequence).

Only a few counts were recorded for this clonotype. V usage is TRBV4-3 and J usage is TRBJ1-1, with TRBD1 matching 7 bases. The CDR3 is made up of 16 amino acids. J gave up 11 bases and V 4 bases, and 19 bases lay outside the gene matches. Germline assignment: CDR1 LGHNA and CDR2 YSLEER. CDR3: CASSPTTQSGGGMAFF. As DNA, the CDR3 is TGCGCCAGCAGCCCTACTACCCAATCAGGGGGAGGAATGGCTTTCTTT.